This T cell receptor beta chain was retrieved from a study of lymphopenia after photon versus proton radiotherapy (dated by TCRdb to the late 2010s). Study-wide context: Photon and proton radiation therapy were compared by the study for their immunological effects in patients with gastrointestinal tumors who developed high-grade lymphopenia. The cohort included some 20 patients with gastrointestinal tumors who developed lymphopenia after receiving either photon or proton therapy. The goal of the study was to describe how the two radiation modalities differ in their effects on the immune system. Overall results and qualifications from the work: After the lymphocyte count nadir, repertoires from photon-treated patients showed oligoclonal expansion, particularly of CD8+ Temra cells, and this expansion drove the decline in diversity. Among patients across the cohort who died, overall survival time showed an inverse correlation with a larger post-nadir drop in TCR diversity. During treatment, patients who received proton therapy stayed relatively stable, whereas patients who received photon therapy lost naive T cells and TCR diversity and gained effector/memory populations. The survival association was examined only in patients who died, and the authors described better survival with proton therapy as a possibility, not as a demonstrated result.

In regard to this clone: The target of this receptor is not known. Base quality data are lacking; no much larger clone is found one base away.

The junction shows trimming of 4 bases on V and 5 bases on J, plus 11 bases between the germline ends. Its CDR3 holds 13 amino acids, cysteine through phenylalanine. Only the CDR3 DNA is retained, 39 bases long and in frame from the first base. CDR1 is given as SGHDN and CDR2 as FVKESK, both from the germline V gene. Library generation was performed with the immunoSEQ multiplex PCR assay. T cell repertoires were profiled by deep sequencing of rearranged TCR beta loci, alongside multiparametric flow cytometry. TCRdb took over this immuneACCESS table, retaining in-frame rearrangements with V and J assigned. Such tables are incomplete; in checked studies, under half of the missing clones stem from an unresolved V gene, and the remainder is unexplained. This sample lists 65,000 to 70,000 clones; roughly 88% were detected once. The ten largest make up approximately 2.9% of the sample.

Source: peripheral blood, taken from a patient treated with photon-based radiotherapy. The sequence came from a woman aged 70 to 79 with pancreatic cancer. The V gene is TRBV14 and the J gene is TRBJ2-5; too little of a D gene remains to name it. CDR3 sequence: CASSPALWETQYF. The DNA sequence is given as TGTGCCAGCAGCCCCGCCCTGTGGGAGACCCAGTACTTC.